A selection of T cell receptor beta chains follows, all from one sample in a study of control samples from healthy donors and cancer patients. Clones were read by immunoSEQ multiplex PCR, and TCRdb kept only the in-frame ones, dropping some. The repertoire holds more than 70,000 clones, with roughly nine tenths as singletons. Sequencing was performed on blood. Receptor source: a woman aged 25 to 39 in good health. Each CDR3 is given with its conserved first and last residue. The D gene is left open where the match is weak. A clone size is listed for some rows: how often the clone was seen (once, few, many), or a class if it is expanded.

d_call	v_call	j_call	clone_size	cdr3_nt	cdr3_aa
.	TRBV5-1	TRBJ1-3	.	TGCGCCAGCAGCTCGGGGGACTCTGGAAACACCATATATTTT	CASSSGDSGNTIYF
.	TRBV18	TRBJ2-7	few	TGTGCCAGCTCGTCGGGGTTCCCTTCCTACGAGCAGTACTTC	CASSSGFPSYEQYF
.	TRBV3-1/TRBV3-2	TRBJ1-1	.	TGTGCCAGCAGCCTGGGGGGGAATTCTGAAGCTTTCTTT	CASSLGGNSEAFF
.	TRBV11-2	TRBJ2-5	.	TGTGCCAGCAGCTTAATCTGGGCGGAGACCCAGTACTTC	CASSLIWAETQYF
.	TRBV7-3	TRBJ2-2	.	TGTGCCAGCAGCCTTTTCGCCCAGTCCCCACCCACCGGGGAGCTGTTTTTT	CASSLFAQSPPTGELFF
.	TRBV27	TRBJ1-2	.	TGTGCCAGCAGTTTAAGTGGGACACTAAAGGGCTACACCTTC	CASSLSGTLKGYTF
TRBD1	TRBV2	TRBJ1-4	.	TGTGCCAGCACTGGACAGGGGAATCTACAGTTTTTT	CASTGQGNLQFF
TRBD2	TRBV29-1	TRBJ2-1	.	TGCAGCGCCGAAAAACGTGGCGGGAGGTACAATGAGCAGTTCTTC	CSAEKRGGRYNEQFF
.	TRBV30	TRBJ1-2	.	TGTGCCTGGAGTTCTACACGCGCATTATTCTTC	CAWSSTRALFF
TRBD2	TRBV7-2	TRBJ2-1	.	TGTGCCAGCAGCCCACTAGCGGGGGTGGGAAATGAGCAGTTCTTC	CASSPLAGVGNEQFF
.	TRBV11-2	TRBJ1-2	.	TGTGCCAGCAGCCTCGGGGCTAACTATGGCTACACCTTC	CASSLGANYGYTF
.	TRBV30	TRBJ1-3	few	TGTGCCTGGAGGGGCCCCCCAGGTAGAAACACCATATATTTT	CAWRGPPGRNTIYF
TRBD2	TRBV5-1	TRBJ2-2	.	TGCGCCAGCAGCTCAACTAGCGGGTGGAACACCGGGGAGCTGTTTTTT	CASSSTSGWNTGELFF
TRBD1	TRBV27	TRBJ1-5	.	TGTGCCAGCAGTTTATCAGGACAGGGGATAAATCAGCCCCAGCATTTT	CASSLSGQGINQPQHF
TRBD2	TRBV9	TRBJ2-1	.	TGTGCCAGCAGCACTCAGAGCGGGGGGGCCGTCGAGCAGTTCTTC	CASSTQSGGAVEQFF
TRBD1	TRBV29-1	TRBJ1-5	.	TGCAGCGTATCAGGGACAGATCCCAATCAGCCCCAGCATTTT	CSVSGTDPNQPQHF
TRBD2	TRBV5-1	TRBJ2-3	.	TGCGCCAGCAGCGTGTTTAGCGGGACCAGCACAGATACGCAGTATTTT	CASSVFSGTSTDTQYF
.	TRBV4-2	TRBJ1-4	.	TGTGCCAGCAGCCAAGATCGAACGGGGAATGAAAAACTGTTTTTT	CASSQDRTGNEKLFF
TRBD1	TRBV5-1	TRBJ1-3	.	TGCGCCAGCAGCCCACGGACAGGGGGCTCTGGAAACACCATATATTTT	CASSPRTGGSGNTIYF
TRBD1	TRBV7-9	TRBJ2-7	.	TGTGCCAGCAGCTCGTCTCGGTCAGGGGGCCTTAGGGCGCGCTACGAGCAGTACTTC	CASSSSRSGGLRARYEQYF
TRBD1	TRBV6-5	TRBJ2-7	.	TGTGCCAGCAGTTACTCGAGCGGACAGGGATACGAGCAGTACTTC	CASSYSSGQGYEQYF
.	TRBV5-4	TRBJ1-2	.	TGTGCCAGCAGCCTCGCCGGGGGGCCGGGAGGCTACACCTTC	CASSLAGGPGGYTF
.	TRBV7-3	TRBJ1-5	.	TGTGCCAGCAGCGGGGGCCCCAATCAGCCCCAGCATTTT	CASSGGPNQPQHF
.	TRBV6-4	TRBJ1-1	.	TGTGCCAGCAGTACCCTCGGTCGGCCGGACACTGAAGCTTTCTTT	CASSTLGRPDTEAFF
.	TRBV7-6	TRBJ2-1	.	TGTGCCAGCAGCTTAGGGGTCCTGGGTGAGCAGTTCTTC	CASSLGVLGEQFF
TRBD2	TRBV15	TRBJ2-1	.	TGTGCCACCAGCAGAGATGGTGCTAGCGGGGGACCGTATAATGAGCAGTTCTTC	CATSRDGASGGPYNEQFF
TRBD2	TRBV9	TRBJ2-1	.	TGTGCCAGCAGCACGGCCGCCGGGACTAACTCCTACAATGAGCAGTTCTTC	CASSTAAGTNSYNEQFF
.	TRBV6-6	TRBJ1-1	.	TGTGCCAGCGGAGGGGCCCGGAACACTGAAGCTTTCTTT	CASGGARNTEAFF
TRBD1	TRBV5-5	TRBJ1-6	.	TGTGCCAGCAGCTTTGTAAGGGGGCTATCTGAGGCCCCTCGTATAACCCTCCACTTT	CASSFVRGLSEAPRITLHF
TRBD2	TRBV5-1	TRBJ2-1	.	TGCGCCAGCAGCTTGGGGTCTAGCGGTGCCTACAATGAGCAGTTCTTC	CASSLGSSGAYNEQFF